Listed below are T cell receptor beta chains from one sample, sequenced in a study of cytomegalovirus exposure and HLA in healthy donors. The table came from immunoSEQ multiplex PCR; TCRdb's copy has only in-frame clones and leaves some out. The table records about 140,000 clones, about three quarters of them present only once. The sequencing sample was made of PBMCs. The origin of the receptors is a man in his fifties in good health and CMV-seropositive. Each CDR3 is given with its conserved first and last residue. A D gene is named only where the DNA matches it firmly.

D,V,length,J,CDR3
NA,TRBV5-6,14,TRBJ1-2,CASSLDRTGGGYTF
TRBD1,TRBV5-1,15,TRBJ2-3,CASSVTGASTDTQYF
NA,TRBV6-5,13,TRBJ1-1,CASSYMGGTEAFF
TRBD1,TRBV5-1,15,TRBJ1-4,CASSLGDRDGEKLFF
NA,TRBV10-3,14,TRBJ1-3,CAISEGTAGNTIYF
TRBD1,TRBV19,18,TRBJ1-2,CASSIRGDRIQANYGYTF
NA,TRBV5-1,16,TRBJ2-5,CASSSNSGLNQETQYF
TRBD1,TRBV25-1,14,TRBJ1-5,CASRRTGDNQPQHF
TRBD1,TRBV19,13,TRBJ2-7,CASSPLDRDEQYF
TRBD1,TRBV11-3,14,TRBJ2-3,CASSWGQGADTQYF
NA,TRBV19,16,TRBJ2-6,CASSIEGQARANVLTF
TRBD1,TRBV2,15,TRBJ1-5,CASSFFPGQAIPRHF
NA,TRBV18,17,TRBJ1-2,CASSREGGGLKLYGYTF
TRBD1,TRBV10-3,15,TRBJ1-4,CAISDRGTTNEKLFF
NA,TRBV6-5,16,TRBJ2-2,CASSYGRFRGTGELFF
TRBD1,TRBV19,13,TRBJ1-1,CASSDRDRGPAFF
TRBD1,TRBV29-1,13,TRBJ1-1,CSVELGQGTEAFF
TRBD1,TRBV2,14,TRBJ1-2,CASLWDRNNYGYTF
NA,TRBV4-3,15,TRBJ1-1,CASSHQQVMNTEAFF
TRBD1,TRBV6-5,13,TRBJ1-4,CASRTGLGEKLFF
NA,TRBV2,13,TRBJ2-3,CASRRAAADTQYF
TRBD1,TRBV7-3,15,TRBJ2-1,CASSLLGQGADEQFF
NA,TRBV6-1,14,TRBJ1-6,CASRGGLFNSPLHF
TRBD1,TRBV5-8,14,TRBJ1-2,CASSTQGGNYGYTF
NA,TRBV19,14,TRBJ1-2,CASSMAGYGYGYTF
NA,TRBV21-1,16,TRBJ1-2,CASSKLGAGVSYGYTF
NA,TRBV28,14,TRBJ1-2,CASGGGVQVYGYTF
TRBD1,TRBV4-1,14,TRBJ1-6,CASSPTGGNSPLHF
NA,TRBV4-2,16,TRBJ2-3,CASSQDRAGPTDTQYF